These T cell receptor beta chains were read from a single sample in a study of blood T cell repertoires in COVID-19. The protocol was immunoSEQ multiplex PCR, while the TCRdb copy is restricted to in-frame clones and leaves out a portion. Seen here are approximately 230,000 clones, about nine tenths observed once, and the top ten hold 2.2%. The source material was peripheral blood. All receptors derive from a man aged 30 to 45 who had recovered from COVID-19. Each CDR3 is given with its conserved first and last residue. A D gene is named only where the DNA matches it firmly. Expanded clones are given a class, and other clones once, few, many or no size at all.

V	length	J	size	D	DNA	CDR3
TRBV2	16	TRBJ2-3	NA	TRBD2	TGTGCCAGCAGTGGGGGACTAGCGGCAATCCGAGATACGCAGTATTTT	CASSGGLAAIRDTQYF
TRBV10-2	14	TRBJ1-1	NA	NA	TGCGCCAGCAGACAGAACAGGGAGAACACTGAAGCTTTCTTT	CASRQNRENTEAFF
TRBV18	15	TRBJ2-3	NA	NA	TGTGCCAGCTCACCACTAGAGAACTCGCCAGATACGCAGTATTTT	CASSPLENSPDTQYF
TRBV3-1/TRBV3-2	14	TRBJ2-1	NA	TRBD2	TGTGCCAGCAGCCCAGCGGGGGGGGCCGAATGGCAGTTCTTC	CASSPAGGAEWQFF
TRBV10-3	13	TRBJ1-1	NA	NA	TGTGCCATCTCGCCTCGGGTGGGCACTGAAGCTTTCTTT	CAISPRVGTEAFF
TRBV5-1	14	TRBJ2-1	NA	TRBD2	TGCGCCAGTTTACTAGCGGGGGGCGGGGATGAGCAGTTCTTC	CASLLAGGGDEQFF
TRBV7-2	15	TRBJ2-7	NA	TRBD1	TGTGCCAGCAGCGCCCGGGACAGGGGGTCCTACGAGCAGTACTTC	CASSARDRGSYEQYF
TRBV5-1	14	TRBJ2-1	NA	TRBD1	TGCGCCAGCAGCCTAGGGACAGAGAAGAATGAGCAGTTCTTC	CASSLGTEKNEQFF
TRBV24-1	14	TRBJ2-1	NA	NA	TGTGCCACCAGTGAGAGAACAGGGGGGGATGAGCAGTTCTTC	CATSERTGGDEQFF
TRBV27	12	TRBJ2-7	NA	NA	TGTGCCAGCAGTTCCCTCGTATACGAGCAGTACTTC	CASSSLVYEQYF
TRBV10-2	14	TRBJ1-6	NA	TRBD1	TGCGCCAGCAGTGACGCGGGACAGGGCGGCCGTTCCCACTTT	CASSDAGQGGRSHF
TRBV27	14	TRBJ2-3	NA	TRBD2	TGTGCCAGCATCCAAGCGGGAAACACAGATACGCAGTATTTT	CASIQAGNTDTQYF
TRBV6-6	14	TRBJ1-5	NA	TRBD1	TGTGCCAGCACCACCGGGACAGTTGTAGGGCCCCAGCATTTT	CASTTGTVVGPQHF
TRBV5-1	15	TRBJ2-5	NA	TRBD2	TGCGCCAGCAGCTTACTAGCGGGGGGGCCTGAGACCCAGTACTTC	CASSLLAGGPETQYF
TRBV9	15	TRBJ2-2	NA	TRBD2	TGTGCCAGCAGCGTAGGTGGGGGGGACACCGGGGAGCTGTTTTTT	CASSVGGGDTGELFF
TRBV2	13	TRBJ2-5	NA	NA	TGTGCCGGATTCAACGCGGAGGGAACGGCCCAGTACTTC	CAGFNAEGTAQYF
TRBV3-1/TRBV3-2	16	TRBJ2-4	NA	NA	TGTGCCAGCAGCCCCGAGGGCAAGGTGGCCAAAAACATTCAGTACTTC	CASSPEGKVAKNIQYF
TRBV28	11	TRBJ1-4	NA	NA	TGTGCCAGCGGACTTAATGAAAAACTGTTTTTT	CASGLNEKLFF
TRBV7-9	15	TRBJ1-2	NA	NA	TGTGCCAGCAGCGCGTCTGGGAGGGGTGGGTATGGCTACACCTTC	CASSASGRGGYGYTF
TRBV9	15	TRBJ1-2	NA	TRBD1	TGTGCCAGCAGCGTCCGGGACAGGGGGTTCTATGGCTACACCTTC	CASSVRDRGFYGYTF
TRBV2	15	TRBJ2-2	few	TRBD2	TGTGCCAGCAGAAGGCTAGCGGGGGGGTACGGGGAGCTGTTTTTT	CASRRLAGGYGELFF
TRBV7-7	16	TRBJ2-2	NA	NA	TGTGCCAGCAGCTTAGAAGGTCTCGGAGACACCGGGGAGCTGTTTTTT	CASSLEGLGDTGELFF
TRBV6-5	15	TRBJ2-1	NA	NA	TGTGCCTGCCAAAGCAGCGGGCTCTCCTACAATGAGCAGTTCTTC	CACQSSGLSYNEQFF
TRBV14	15	TRBJ2-7	NA	TRBD1	TGTGCCAGCAGCCAAAGGGGGCGCAGTGGCTACGAGCAGTACTTC	CASSQRGRSGYEQYF
TRBV7-2	14	TRBJ2-2	NA	NA	TGTGCCAGCAGCCCCGCGAGGGAAACCGGGGAGCTGTTTTTT	CASSPARETGELFF
TRBV6-5	16	TRBJ2-7	NA	NA	TGTGCCAGCAGTTACTCGATTGCAGGAGGTGTCTACGAGCAGTACTTC	CASSYSIAGGVYEQYF
TRBV6-5	15	TRBJ1-2	many	NA	TGTGCCAGCAGTTACGCCCCGGACAGTCCCCTCGGCTACACCTTC	CASSYAPDSPLGYTF
TRBV10-1	14	TRBJ2-7	NA	NA	TGCGCCAGCAGTGAGTCGGGGGGGGCTGGGGAGCAGTACTTC	CASSESGGAGEQYF
TRBV6-1	15	TRBJ1-1	NA	NA	TGTGCCAGCAGTGAAATCGGAACGGGGGGAATGGGGGCTTTCTTT	CASSEIGTGGMGAFF
TRBV6-5	15	TRBJ2-7	NA	TRBD2	TGTGCCAGCACCCAGCAGCCGGGGGGGCTCTACGAGCAGTACTTC	CASTQQPGGLYEQYF
TRBV10-1	13	TRBJ2-7	NA	NA	TGCGCCAGCAGTGAGTCCAGGTGGTACGAGCAGTACTTC	CASSESRWYEQYF